The entry below gives a single T cell receptor beta chain sequence along with its context. Its cognate antigen has yet to be identified. Per-base qualities were not stored, and no clone one base away is much larger. The record originates from a study of blood T cell repertoires in COVID-19 (dated by TCRdb to 2018 to 2020). Describing the broader study: Samples covering the acute and convalescent phases of COVID-19 were provided by collaborators in the United States, Italy and Spain. The repertoires were made available in a free public database intended to serve as a resource for research on the immune response to SARS-CoV-2. The samples were drawn from the first 160 participants of the ongoing ImmuneRACE study and from about 1,200 subjects provided by 6 global collaborators. Where available, HLA class I and class II types were taken from metadata supplied by the sample provider and were not determined by assay-based typing. Nearly every sample came with metadata listing a de-identified subject ID, COVID-19 status, age in years and sex. Deeply sampled blood TCRbeta repertoires from subjects exposed to, actively infected with, or recovered from COVID-19 were included in the dataset. The material from the prospective study consisted of cDNA or gDNA derived from T cells, B-cell-depleted T cells, or PBMCs. General study outcomes and caveats: Clinical and demographic metadata were provided uncurated, with the amount varying by source and participant.

TCRbeta CDR3 regions were amplified from genomic DNA using the immunoSEQ Assay, a bias-controlled multiplex PCR. On the study's bioinformatics: Within the assay, amplification of reference gene primers was used to estimate how many nucleated cells each sample contained. Sequence reads were collapsed and filtered to measure the absolute abundance of every unique TCRbeta CDR3 rearrangement. For each sample, productive Simpson clonality was calculated by taking the square root of Simpson's diversity index across productive rearrangements. In its TCRdb copy, this immuneACCESS table keeps in-frame sequences only and misses some clones. Where compared with another copy, unresolved V genes explain less than half of these, and the others have no known cause. V and J calls and clone size follow that table, whereas D and trimming were derived from the DNA. Present in this sample are approximately 88,000 clones, roughly 80% of which were seen just once. Clones ranked in the top ten supply 15% to 20% of the sample.

The collaborating institutions used their own protocols to collect whole blood in K2EDTA tubes. Collaborator samples were shipped for TCRbeta analysis as frozen whole blood, isolated PBMCs, or DNA extracted from either sample type. Taken from cysteine to phenylalanine, the CDR3 has 15 residues. The entry retains the CDR3 DNA only, 45 bases that are in frame from base 1. Compared with germline, V lacks 3 bases and J lacks 7 bases; bases without a gene match: 9. CDR1 and CDR2 are read off the germline V gene as MDHEN and SYDVKM. The sequence was obtained from an elderly woman with acute or convalescent COVID-19. The chain is made from TRBV28 and TRBJ2-1, and 7 junction bases match TRBD2. Sequencing used peripheral blood. The DNA reads TGTGCCAGCAGTTTGCCCCCTTCAGCGGGGAATGAGCAGTTCTTC. This is translated as CASSLPPSAGNEQFF.